This TCR beta chain was observed in a study of blood T cell repertoires in COVID-19. Background on the study: The United States, Italy and Spain supplied acute and convalescent COVID-19 samples. Sample material is recorded as cDNA or gDNA derived from T cells, B-cell-depleted T cells, or PBMCs.

Trimming cost V 5 bases and J 10 bases; bases outside gene matches: 10. There are 15 residues in the CDR3. Germline V gives CDR1 MGHRA, CDR2 YSYEKL. Under the authors' procedure: Estimation of nucleated cell counts was performed using reference gene primer amplification. Assay: immunoSEQ multiplex PCR; the TCRdb copy retains only in-frame clones and omits some. The V and J calls and clone size come from that table; D and trimming were worked out from the DNA. This table holds some 150,000 clones, about 79% found once. The chain is built from TRBV4-1 and TRBJ2-1; 11 positions agree with TRBD2. Sample: peripheral blood. The source of this sequence is a woman aged 45-60 years with acute or convalescent COVID-19. Here the CDR3 DNA reads TGCGCCAGCAGCGTGTCAGGGTCTAGCGGGGGGGAGCAGTTCTTC. This encodes CASSVSGSSGGEQFF.